This T cell receptor beta chain stems from a study of vaccination and CD4 T cells after COVID-19. An Oncomine TCR Beta short-read assay was used to sequence the DNA from cultured CD4+ T cells. Using its own MiXCR run on the PCR reads, TCRdb lists one record per CDR3 protein. The sample has about 7,000 distinct CDR3 sequences; over 65% are singletons. J lost 4 bases, V lost 8 bases, and 9 bases had no gene match. In germline, CDR1 is SNHLY, CDR2 FYNNEI. The CDR3 is 15 residues long. Treatment reported: roughly 10-day PBMC culture with coronavirus spike peptide pools or control peptides (ViraFEST assay). On this clonotype: The antigen remains unidentified.

The sample taken for sequencing was CD4+ T cells from blood, cultured in vitro. This sequence was found in a human donor who had recovered from COVID-19. This sequence joins TRBV2 and TRBJ2-1, with TRBD2 identical over 9 bases. The CDR3 here is CASPRGSGGYNEQFF. The CDR3 DNA follows: TGTGCCAGCCCCCGAGGTAGCGGGGGTTACAATGAGCAGTTCTTC.